Listed below are T cell receptor beta chains from one sample, sequenced in a study of T cell responses to AZD1222 COVID-19 vaccine. Profiled with immunoSEQ multiplex PCR; TCRdb holds only in-frame clones, not every one. This repertoire shows tens of thousands of clones, around 90% found once; its top ten account for 5% to 6%. The source was peripheral blood, collected on day 0 of AZD1222 vaccination. The source is an adult in good health. Both conserved end residues are part of each CDR3. A D gene is named only where the DNA matches it firmly. Clone size is stated in some rows and not others, as once, few, many or a class when expanded.

>NA|TRBD2|TRBV2|TRBJ2-7
TGTGCCAGCTCAGATGTCGGCGGGGGATACTCCTACGAGCAGTACTTC
CASSDVGGGYSYEQYF
>NA|NA|TRBV11-2|TRBJ2-5
TGTGCCAGCAGCCCCATGGGGGAGACCCAGTACTTC
CASSPMGETQYF
>NA|NA|TRBV9|TRBJ2-6
TGTGCCAGCAGCGTAAGAGGGCTTACTGGGGCCAACGTCCTGACTTTC
CASSVRGLTGANVLTF
>once|TRBD1|TRBV12-5|TRBJ2-2
TGTGCTAGTGGTTTAACCGGGACAGGGGGCGAGGCGGGGCACACCGGGGAGCTGTTTTTT
CASGLTGTGGEAGHTGELFF
>NA|NA|TRBV30|TRBJ2-7
TGTGCCTGGACCCGGGGGGCAAAACCCTACGAGCAGTACTTC
CAWTRGAKPYEQYF
>few|NA|TRBV24-1|TRBJ1-2
TGTGCCACCCTCCCCCAGGAGGACTATGGCTACACCTTC
CATLPQEDYGYTF
>NA|TRBD2|TRBV3-1/TRBV3-2|TRBJ2-2
TGTGCCAGCCGGAGCGGGGTCGGGAACACCGGGGAGCTGTTTTTT
CASRSGVGNTGELFF
>NA|NA|TRBV6-5|TRBJ2-7
TGTGCCAGCAGTTACTCGTCCAGGGCCTACGAGCAGTACTTC
CASSYSSRAYEQYF
>NA|TRBD1|TRBV6-5|TRBJ2-5
TGTGCCAGCAACCCAGGGGGCTGGGAGACCCAGTACTTC
CASNPGGWETQYF
>NA|TRBD1|TRBV5-1|TRBJ1-1
TGCGCCAGCAGCTTCGGACAGGGGATTGAAGCTTTCTTT
CASSFGQGIEAFF
>NA|NA|TRBV18|TRBJ1-1
TGTGCCAGCTCACCCAAATTAGGGGGGGAAGCTGAAGCTTTCTTT
CASSPKLGGEAEAFF
>NA|NA|TRBV9|TRBJ2-5
TGTGCCAGCAGCGTATCAGTGGGCAGGACCAGGGAAGAGACCCAGTACTTC
CASSVSVGRTREETQYF
>NA|TRBD1|TRBV7-9|TRBJ1-2
TGTGCCAGCAGCCCGGGACAGGGAAACTATGGCTACACCTTC
CASSPGQGNYGYTF
>NA|NA|TRBV2|TRBJ1-6
TGTGCCAGCAGGCCGCAGGGTAATTCACCCCTCCACTTT
CASRPQGNSPLHF
>NA|TRBD1|TRBV6-5|TRBJ2-7
TGTGCCAGCAGTTACGAGGGACAGGTTCCCTACGAGCAGTACTTC
CASSYEGQVPYEQYF
>once|NA|TRBV7-7|TRBJ2-3
TGTGCCAGCCAAGCCGGGGCGAGCACAGATACGCAGTATTTT
CASQAGASTDTQYF
>once|NA|TRBV25-1|TRBJ1-1
TGTGCCAGCACCATAGCTTCGAACACTGAAGCTTTCTTT
CASTIASNTEAFF
>NA|NA|TRBV3-1/TRBV3-2|TRBJ1-1
TGTGCCAGCAGCCATACCAGGGGCGGGGACACTGAAGCTTTCTTT
CASSHTRGGDTEAFF
>once|NA|TRBV6-5|TRBJ1-2
TGTGCCAGCAGCTGGGACCTTCAGGACTATGGCTACACCTTC
CASSWDLQDYGYTF
>NA|NA|TRBV10-1|TRBJ2-3
TGCGCCAGCAGTGAGTTCCGGGGTTGGGGCACAGATACGCAGTATTTT
CASSEFRGWGTDTQYF
>NA|NA|TRBV30|TRBJ1-1
TGTGCCTGGAGCCAACAGACTGAAGCTTTCTTT
CAWSQQTEAFF
>NA|NA|TRBV7-9|TRBJ1-1
TGTGCCAGCAGCTTCAGGGGTGCGAACACTGAAGCTTTCTTT
CASSFRGANTEAFF
>NA|NA|TRBV4-1|TRBJ2-2
TGCGCCAGCAGCCGTCCCACCGGGGAGCTGTTTTTT
CASSRPTGELFF
>once|TRBD2|TRBV30|TRBJ2-1
TGTGCCGGGGCCGGCGGGGGGAATGGTGAGCAGTTCTTC
CAGAGGGNGEQFF
>once|TRBD1|TRBV7-9|TRBJ2-1
TGTGCCAGCAGCTTAGGCGGGTGGACAGGGTTGCGTGAGCAGTTCTTC
CASSLGGWTGLREQFF
>NA|NA|TRBV27|TRBJ1-2
TGTGCCAGCAGTTTATCTCCAAAACCCTACTATGGCTACACCTTC
CASSLSPKPYYGYTF
>NA|TRBD1|TRBV3-1/TRBV3-2|TRBJ2-2
TGTGCCAGCAGCTCCTGGACAGGGGAGGTGCTGTTTTTT
CASSSWTGEVLFF
>NA|TRBD2|TRBV27|TRBJ2-1
TGTGCCAGCCGGGGAGGGAGCTCCTACAATGAGCAGTTCTTC
CASRGGSSYNEQFF
>once|TRBD2|TRBV11-3|TRBJ2-1
TGTGCCAGCAGCACAAGCGGGGGGACCTACAATGAGCAGTTCTTC
CASSTSGGTYNEQFF
>NA|NA|TRBV19|TRBJ2-5
TGTGCCAGTAGTACACCTTTCGAGACCCAGTACTTC
CASSTPFETQYF
>NA|NA|TRBV11-1|TRBJ1-2
TGTGCCAGCAGCTCTGCTGGCTATGGCTACACCTTC
CASSSAGYGYTF
>NA|NA|TRBV24-1|TRBJ1-2
TGTGCCACCAGGGCAGCTGCTAACTATGGCTACACCTTC
CATRAAANYGYTF
>NA|NA|TRBV19|TRBJ1-5
TGTGCCAGTCTAGTCGTGGCAGCTAGCAATCAGCCCCAGCATTTT
CASLVVAASNQPQHF
>few|NA|TRBV6-1|TRBJ1-1
TGTGCCAGCAGTGAAATCCAGGGACAAGCTTTCTTT
CASSEIQGQAFF
>NA|TRBD1|TRBV3-1/TRBV3-2|TRBJ2-7
TGTGCCAGCAGCCTAGGGACAGGCTACGAGCAGTACTTC
CASSLGTGYEQYF
>once|TRBD2|TRBV28|TRBJ2-1
TGTGCCAGCAGTTTGTCCTCCGGGACTAGCGGGGGGGTTAACTGGTGGAATGAGCAGTTCTTC
CASSLSSGTSGGVNWWNEQFF
>NA|NA|TRBV7-9|TRBJ1-1
TGTGCCAGCACGGTAAACACTGAAGCTTTCTTT
CASTVNTEAFF
>NA|NA|TRBV12-5|TRBJ1-3
TGTGCTAGTGGTTTGCTCGGGGGCGGTGGAAACACCATATATTTT
CASGLLGGGGNTIYF
>NA|NA|TRBV28|TRBJ1-3
TGTGCCAGCAGACCACAGGGCTCTGGAAACACCATATATTTT
CASRPQGSGNTIYF
>NA|NA|TRBV4-2|TRBJ1-1
TGTGCCAGCAGCCAAGCAGATCAGTTGAACACTGAAGCTTTCTTT
CASSQADQLNTEAFF
>once|NA|TRBV11-2|TRBJ2-1
TGTGCCAGCAGCTTAGATCCCCTCAATGAGCAGTTCTTC
CASSLDPLNEQFF
>NA|NA|TRBV28|TRBJ1-5
TGTGCCAGCAGTTTCGGATTGTCAGATTTTAATCAGCCCCAGCATTTT
CASSFGLSDFNQPQHF
>NA|TRBD1|TRBV5-6|TRBJ2-3
TGTGCCAGCAGCTTGCTCAGGGGGCGACTCACAGATACGCAGTATTTT
CASSLLRGRLTDTQYF
>NA|NA|TRBV18|TRBJ1-1
TGTGCCAGCTCACTCCAGGAAAGGGAAGCTTTCTTT
CASSLQEREAFF
>NA|NA|TRBV11-2|TRBJ1-2
TGTGCCAGCACCGTATCCGTCGGGGGAAACTATGGCTACACCTTC
CASTVSVGGNYGYTF
>NA|TRBD1|TRBV5-1|TRBJ2-4
TGCGCCAGCAGTAGCTCGGGACAGGGGGTTTTAGCCAAAAACATTCAGTACTTC
CASSSSGQGVLAKNIQYF
>NA|NA|TRBV30|TRBJ1-5
TGTGCCTGGAGTGTACAGCAAGGACAGCCCCAGCATTTT
CAWSVQQGQPQHF